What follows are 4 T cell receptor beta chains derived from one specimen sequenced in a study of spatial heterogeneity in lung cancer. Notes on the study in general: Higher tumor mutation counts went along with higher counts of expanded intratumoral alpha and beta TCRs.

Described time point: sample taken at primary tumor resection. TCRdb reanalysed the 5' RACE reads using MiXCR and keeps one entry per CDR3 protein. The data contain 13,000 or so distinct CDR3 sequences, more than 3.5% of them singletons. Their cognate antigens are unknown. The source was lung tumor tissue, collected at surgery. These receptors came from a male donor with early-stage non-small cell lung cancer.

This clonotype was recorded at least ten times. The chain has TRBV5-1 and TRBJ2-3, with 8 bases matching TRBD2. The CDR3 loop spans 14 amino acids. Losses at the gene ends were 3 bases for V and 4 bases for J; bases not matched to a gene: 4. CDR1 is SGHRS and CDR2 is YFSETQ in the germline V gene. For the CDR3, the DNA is TGCGCCAGCAGCTGGACTAGCAGGCCAGATACGCAGTATTTT. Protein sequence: CASSWTSRPDTQYF.

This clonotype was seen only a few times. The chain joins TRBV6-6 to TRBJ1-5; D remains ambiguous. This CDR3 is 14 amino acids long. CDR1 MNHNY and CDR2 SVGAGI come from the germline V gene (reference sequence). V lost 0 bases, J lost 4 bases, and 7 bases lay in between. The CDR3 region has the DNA TGTGCCAGCAGTTACTCTTCAGGTAATCAGCCCCAGCATTTT. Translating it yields CASSYSSGNQPQHF.

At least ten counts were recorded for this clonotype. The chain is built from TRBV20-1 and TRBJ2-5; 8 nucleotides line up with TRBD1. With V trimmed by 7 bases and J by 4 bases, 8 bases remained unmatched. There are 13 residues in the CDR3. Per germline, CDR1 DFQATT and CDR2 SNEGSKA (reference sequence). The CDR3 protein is CSGTRGRGETQYF. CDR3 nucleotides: TGCAGTGGAACCAGGGGGCGCGGAGAGACCCAGTACTTC.

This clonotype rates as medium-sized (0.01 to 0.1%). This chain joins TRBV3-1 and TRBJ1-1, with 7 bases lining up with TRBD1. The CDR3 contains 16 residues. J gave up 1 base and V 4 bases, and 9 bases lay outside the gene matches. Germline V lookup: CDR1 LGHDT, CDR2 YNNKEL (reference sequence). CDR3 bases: TGTGCCAGCAGCCCCTACGGACGACAGGGGAACACTGAAGCTTTCTTT. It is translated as CASSPYGRQGNTEAFF.